This T cell receptor (beta chain) was sequenced during a study of blood T cell repertoires in COVID-19 (dated by TCRdb to 2020 to 2022). For context, the study as a whole: Collaborator samples came from the United States, Italy and Spain and covered acute and convalescent phases of COVID-19. The repertoires were made available in a free public database intended to serve as a resource for research on the immune response to SARS-CoV-2. HLA class I and class II types, where available, came from metadata supplied by the sample provider rather than from assay-based typing. Deeply sampled blood TCRbeta repertoires from subjects exposed to, actively infected with, or recovered from COVID-19 were included in the dataset. A de-identified subject ID, COVID-19 status, age in years and sex were almost always included in the sample metadata. The samples were drawn from the first 160 participants of the ongoing ImmuneRACE study and from more than 1,000 subjects provided by 6 global collaborators. The material from the prospective study consisted of cDNA or gDNA derived from T cells, B-cell-depleted T cells, or PBMCs. Results the study describes overall, beyond this receptor: The amount of clinical and demographic metadata varied by source and participant and was provided uncurated.

In this sample, this clone turned up once. Its target antigen remains unknown. Base-call qualities are not available, and no considerably larger clone is one nucleotide away. Enrolling through a virtual design, the prospective study's participants ranged in age from roughly 18 to 90 years and lived across 24 United States geographic areas. In the prospective study, participants were assigned to cohorts based on the clinical history participants reported in a screening survey and a study questionnaire. Exposed participants had been in contact with someone with a PCR-confirmed or clinician-diagnosed COVID-19 case within 2 weeks of study entry. Mobile phlebotomists in the prospective study collected whole blood, serum and a nasopharyngeal or oropharyngeal swab from every participant. Prospective study participants could optionally give additional blood draws and questionnaires over a roughly 2-month period. Blood samples from the prospective study were shipped frozen or at room temperature prior to DNA extraction.

Deletion took 4 bases off V and 2 bases off J, with a span of 14 bases between the germline ends. Its CDR3 holds 15 amino acids, cysteine through phenylalanine. Only the CDR3 region is kept as DNA, spanning 45 bases read in frame from base 1. Per the germline V gene (reference sequence), LNHDA is the CDR1 and SQIVND is the CDR2. TCRbeta CDR3 regions were amplified from genomic DNA by means of the immunoSEQ Assay, a bias-controlled multiplex PCR. As for the authors' bioinformatics: Nucleated cell counts per sample were estimated from amplification of reference gene primers within the assay. Sequence reads were collapsed and filtered to measure the absolute abundance of every unique TCRbeta CDR3 rearrangement. For each sample, productive Simpson clonality was calculated as the square root of Simpson's diversity index across productive rearrangements. TCRdb stores this immuneACCESS table with in-frame sequences only. Part of the clones is absent; in the studies checked, under half of the shortfall reflects unresolved V genes, and no reason is known for the rest. That table gives V, J and clone size, and the DNA gave D and trimming. This sample is represented by about 300,000 clones; roughly 90% of them were singletons. The top ten clonotypes cover 2.9% of the sample.

What was sequenced was PBMCs or T cells enriched from blood (not recorded which). This TCR was sampled from a woman aged 50 to 60 who had been exposed to COVID-19. The receptor chain draws on TRBV19 and TRBJ1-2; no D gene call is confident. The CDR3 reads as follows: CASSTIAVSNYGYTF. The nucleotide sequence is given as TGTGCCAGTAGTACGATTGCGGTCAGCAACTATGGCTACACCTTC.